The clone carrying this TCR beta chain has more than one count but fewer than ten. These data come from a study of regulatory T cells in long-lasting Graves disease. The CDR3 covers 17 residues. Germline values: CDR1 SNHLY, CDR2 FYNNEI. V was pared by 1 base and J by 5 bases, with 20 bases between. Building of the TCR beta libraries involved iRepertoire HTBI primers and Arm-PCR of CDR3 regions. As handled by the study authors: Identified across the samples were some 67 TRBV segments and 13 to 15 TRBJ segments. TCRdb redid the calling of the multiplex PCR reads with MiXCR, one entry per CDR3 protein. TCRdb assigned the V and J calls; the authors' analysis was not used. The sample contains 390,000 or so distinct CDR3 sequences, roughly 12% of which appear only once. The time point here: newly diagnosed GD, antithyroid drugs for less than 3 months. The TCR library used RNA extracted from PBMCs. These same records also appear under a second study, on T cells in Graves' hyperthyroidism and ophthalmopathy. This second study notes: Carried out on the TCR CDR3, a first-round RT-PCR used the HTBI primer set. Ophthalmopathy could be told apart from stable hyperthyroidism with a 13 V-J model.

The V and J genes are TRBV2 and TRBJ1-2; D may be TRBD1 (5 bases). Sequenced material: peripheral blood mononuclear cells (PBMCs), taken at new diagnosis, from a patient treated with antithyroid drugs. The receptor was derived from a woman between 18 and 30 years old with Graves disease. In DNA form, the CDR3 reads TGTGCCAGCAGTGAAGATCTCAGGCAGGGCCAGGCATATGGCTACACCTTC. Translating gives CASSEDLRQGQAYGYTF.